The T cell receptor beta chain described here comes from a study of T cell responses to AZD1222 COVID-19 vaccine. V lost 0 bases, J lost 6 bases, and 15 bases lay in between. The CDR3 covers 15 residues. Germline CDR1 and CDR2: SGDLS and YYNGEE. Notes on the study in general: Among vaccine-associated CD4 TCRs, coverage spanned spike, with dominance at 160-218 and 743-854. The repertoires were collected only after the peak T cell response. At study baseline, merely more than 5 AZD1222 recipients were seropositive.

A note on this clone: Antigen unknown.

Here immunoSEQ multiplex PCR was the method, and the copy in TCRdb shows in-frame clones only, minus some. The table records about 110,000 clones, nearly 90% of them present only once. The receptor comes from an adult in good health. The material was peripheral blood, obtained on day 0 of AZD1222 vaccination. J is TRBJ1-2 and V is TRBV9, with D possibly TRBD1 on 6 matching bases. The chain's CDR3 is CASSVVGGPKNGYTF. CDR3 sequence (DNA): TGTGCCAGCAGCGTAGTGGGGGGGCCGAAGAATGGCTACACCTTC. Variable domain in full (rest from reference TRBV9 and TRBJ1-2): DSGVTQTPKHLITATGQRVTLRCSPRSGDLSVYWYQQSLDQGLQFLIQYYNGEERAKGNILERFSAQQFPDLHSELNLSSLELGDSALYFCASSVVGGPKNGYTFGSGTRLTVV.